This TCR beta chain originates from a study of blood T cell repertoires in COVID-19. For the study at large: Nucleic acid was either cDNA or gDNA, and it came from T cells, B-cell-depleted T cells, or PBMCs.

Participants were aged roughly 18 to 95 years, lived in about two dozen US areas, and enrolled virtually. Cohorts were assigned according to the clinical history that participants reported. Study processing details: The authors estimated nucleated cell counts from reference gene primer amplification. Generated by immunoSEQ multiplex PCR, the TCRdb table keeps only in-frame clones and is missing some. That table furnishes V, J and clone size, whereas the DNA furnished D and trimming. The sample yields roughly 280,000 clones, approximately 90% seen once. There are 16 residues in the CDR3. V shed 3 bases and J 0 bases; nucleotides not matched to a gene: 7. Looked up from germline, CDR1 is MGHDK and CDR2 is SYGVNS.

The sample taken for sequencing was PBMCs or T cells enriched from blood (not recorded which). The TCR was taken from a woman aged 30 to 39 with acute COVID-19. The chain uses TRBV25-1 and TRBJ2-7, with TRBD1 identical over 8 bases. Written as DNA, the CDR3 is TGTGCCAGCAGTGAGGGGACAGGTTCTAGCTCCTACGAGCAGTACTTC. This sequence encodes CASSEGTGSSSYEQYF.